This T cell receptor beta chain comes out of a study of metastatic and nonmetastatic thyroid tumors. Overall study: Repertoires of blood and of tissue (tumor or nodule) from malignant and benign thyroid patients were compared.

This clone was seen at least ten times. What it recognizes is unknown. Germline CDR1 is SNHLY and CDR2 is FYNNEI. V dropped 7 bases and J dropped 2; count of bases not matched to a gene: 12. The CDR3 length is 16 residues. Every patient was untreated before thyroid surgery. TCRdb reprocessed the PCR reads via MiXCR. The sample has approximately 22,000 clones; roughly 29% are singletons. Study-wide points: Malignant thyroid tumors reportedly had TCR beta diversity that was significantly higher than in benign nodules, in blood and tumor.

This chain joins TRBV2 and TRBJ2-7; 9 bases agree with TRBD1. The sequencing input was blood. This clonotype originated in a female donor with papillary thyroid cancer or a benign thyroid nodule (not recorded which). Some clones in this sample may be carry-over from other donors' samples. This chain's CDR3 is CASKYVWGQGPYEQYF. In DNA, the CDR3 is TGTGCCAGCAAGTATGTTTGGGGACAGGGCCCCTACGAGCAGTACTTC.